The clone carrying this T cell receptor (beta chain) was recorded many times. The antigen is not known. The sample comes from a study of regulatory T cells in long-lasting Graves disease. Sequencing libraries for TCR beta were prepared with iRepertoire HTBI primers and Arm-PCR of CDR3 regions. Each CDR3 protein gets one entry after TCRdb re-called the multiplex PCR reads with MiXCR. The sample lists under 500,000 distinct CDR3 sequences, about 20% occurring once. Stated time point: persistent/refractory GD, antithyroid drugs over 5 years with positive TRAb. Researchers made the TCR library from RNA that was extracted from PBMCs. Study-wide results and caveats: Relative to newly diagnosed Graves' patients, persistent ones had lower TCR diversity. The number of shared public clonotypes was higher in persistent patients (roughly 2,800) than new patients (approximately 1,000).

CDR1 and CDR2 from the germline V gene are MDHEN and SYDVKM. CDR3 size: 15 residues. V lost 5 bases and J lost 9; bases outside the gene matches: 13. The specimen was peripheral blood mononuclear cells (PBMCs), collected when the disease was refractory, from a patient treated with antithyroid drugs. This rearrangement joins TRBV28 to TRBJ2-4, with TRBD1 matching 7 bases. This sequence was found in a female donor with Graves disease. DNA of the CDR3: TGTGCCAGCAGTCCCCCGGACAGGAAAGGGGGCATTCAGTACTTC. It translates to CASSPPDRKGGIQYF.